These 6 T cell receptor beta chains were sequenced from one sample in a study of cytomegalovirus exposure and HLA in healthy donors. Method: immunoSEQ multiplex PCR; TCRdb's copy keeps in-frame clones and lacks some. The data contain around 190,000 clones, about 81% of them singletons. The source material was PBMCs. These receptors were obtained from a woman in her twenties or thirties in good health and CMV-seronegative.

The V call is TRBV7-3, the J call TRBJ1-3; D not certain. Looked up from germline, CDR1 is SGHTA and CDR2 is FQGTGA. This CDR3 spans 14 amino acids. V was clipped by 5 bases and J by 2 bases, with 10 bases between them. This CDR3 reads CASSAVVPGNTIYF. The CDR3 DNA reads as TGTGCCAGCAGCGCAGTGGTTCCTGGAAACACCATATATTTT.

The rearrangement uses TRBV28 and TRBJ1-1; TRBD1 might be the D (5 bases). Germline CDR1 is MDHEN and CDR2 is SYDVKM. This CDR3 region has 14 residues. V gave up 8 bases and J gave up 8 bases, with 21 bases separating them. The CDR3 nucleotides are TGTGCCAGCGGCGTCAGCGGGGGGGTAAGGGAAGCTTTCTTT. Protein sequence: CASGVSGGVREAFF. Complete variable domain (other parts from reference TRBV28 and TRBJ1-1): DVKVTQSSRYLVKRTGEKVFLECVQDMDHENMFWYRQDPGLGLRLIYFSYDVKMKEKGDIPEGYSVSREKKERFSLILESASTNQTSMYLCASGVSGGVREAFFGQGTRLTVV.

V is TRBV9 and J is TRBJ2-5; TRBD2 aligns across 9 bases. The length of the CDR3 is 15 residues. Per germline, CDR1 SGDLS and CDR2 YYNGEE. V trimming: 0 bases; J trimming: 4 bases; junction bases outside the gene matches: 4. CDR3 sequence (DNA): TGTGCCAGCAGCGTAGCTAGCGGGGTTGGAGAGACCCAGTACTTC. Protein product: CASSVASGVGETQYF.

The gene calls are TRBV7-9 and TRBJ1-2; D is ambiguous. The V end lost 1 base, the J end lost 8 bases, and 11 bases lay between the germline ends. Germline lookup yields CDR1 SEHNR and CDR2 FQNEAQ (reference sequence). This CDR3 is 13 amino acids long. The CDR3 coding sequence is TGTGCCAGCAGCTTAGGAGGTGGTCGGGGCTACACCTTC. It specifies CASSLGGGRGYTF.

The J gene is TRBJ2-7, the V gene TRBV10-2; 9 bases match TRBD1. The V segment lost 9 bases and the J segment 7 bases; nucleotides outside the gene matches: 10. This CDR3 has 13 amino acids. Germline lookup yields CDR1 WSHSY and CDR2 SAAADI. The CDR3 here is CASIKQGAGEQYF. The CDR3 nucleotides are TGCGCCAGTATAAAACAGGGGGCAGGAGAGCAGTACTTC.

The V and J genes are TRBV6-6 and TRBJ2-1; tentatively, D is TRBD2 (5 bases). Germline V gives CDR1 MNHNY, CDR2 SVGAGI (reference sequence). The ends were cut back, 8 bases at V and 4 bases at J, with 18 bases in the middle. The CDR3 is made up of 15 amino acids. CDR3 coding DNA: TGTGCCAGCGGACTTCAAGGCGGTTCATACAATGAGCAGTTCTTC. This translates into CASGLQGGSYNEQFF.